This is a list of T cell receptor beta chains from one sample in a study of human T cells and chemical hapten exposure. TCRdb reanalysed the RACE reads using MiXCR and keeps one entry per CDR3 protein. The table shows more than 250,000 distinct CDR3 sequences, with just under 8% occurring only once. This specimen consisted of whole blood, obtained in connection with sensitization to the hapten diphenylcyclopropenone (DPC). These receptors were taken from a man between 18 and 29 years old with alopecia areata. Some clones in this sample may be carry-over from other donors' samples. Each CDR3 is given without its conserved first and last residue. The D gene is left open where the match is weak. Clone size is shown for a subset of rows, as once, few, many or a class of expanded clone.

CDR3 protein: SARVQGRGNQPQH
CDR3 length: 13
D gene: TRBD1
clone size: few
J gene: TRBJ1-5
V gene: TRBV20-1

CDR3 protein: SVEDPRTGNGASSPDTQY
CDR3 length: 18
D gene: TRBD1
clone size: many
J gene: TRBJ2-3
V gene: TRBV29-1

CDR3 protein: ASSNTRRTGGRKDTQY
CDR3 length: 16
D gene: TRBD1
clone size: many
J gene: TRBJ2-3
V gene: TRBV7-9

CDR3 protein: ASSRNRDSNQPQH
CDR3 length: 13
D gene: -
clone size: few
J gene: TRBJ1-5
V gene: TRBV6-5

CDR3 protein: ASIPPGGRLDTQY
CDR3 length: 13
D gene: -
clone size: few
J gene: TRBJ2-3
V gene: TRBV6-2/TRBV6-3

CDR3 protein: AITRDGSSYNSPLH
CDR3 length: 14
D gene: -
clone size: few
J gene: TRBJ1-6
V gene: TRBV10-3

CDR3 protein: ASGFDRGNTGELF
CDR3 length: 13
D gene: TRBD1
clone size: -
J gene: TRBJ2-2
V gene: TRBV4-1

CDR3 protein: SARELYEGNQPQH
CDR3 length: 13
D gene: -
clone size: few
J gene: TRBJ1-5
V gene: TRBV20-1

CDR3 protein: ASSQTGGPTNEKLF
CDR3 length: 14
D gene: TRBD1
clone size: -
J gene: TRBJ1-4
V gene: TRBV4-1

CDR3 protein: ASSPDSTGELF
CDR3 length: 11
D gene: -
clone size: many
J gene: TRBJ2-2
V gene: TRBV11-2

CDR3 protein: ASSYSSRFYEQY
CDR3 length: 12
D gene: -
clone size: many
J gene: TRBJ2-7
V gene: TRBV6-2/TRBV6-3

CDR3 protein: ATSPGAHPNTDTQY
CDR3 length: 14
D gene: -
clone size: few
J gene: TRBJ2-3
V gene: TRBV24-1

CDR3 protein: ASSSTAERSASKQY
CDR3 length: 14
D gene: -
clone size: few
J gene: TRBJ2-7
V gene: TRBV27

CDR3 protein: ASSQSAGGSYEQY
CDR3 length: 13
D gene: TRBD2
clone size: many
J gene: TRBJ2-7
V gene: TRBV18

CDR3 protein: ASSATAGELF
CDR3 length: 10
D gene: -
clone size: -
J gene: TRBJ2-2
V gene: TRBV6-6

CDR3 protein: ASGTGDYGYT
CDR3 length: 10
D gene: TRBD1
clone size: -
J gene: TRBJ1-2
V gene: TRBV6-2/TRBV6-3

CDR3 protein: ASSSQDTQY
CDR3 length: 9
D gene: -
clone size: few
J gene: TRBJ2-3
V gene: TRBV7-2

CDR3 protein: ASSESEGGPEAF
CDR3 length: 12
D gene: -
clone size: few
J gene: TRBJ1-1
V gene: TRBV10-1